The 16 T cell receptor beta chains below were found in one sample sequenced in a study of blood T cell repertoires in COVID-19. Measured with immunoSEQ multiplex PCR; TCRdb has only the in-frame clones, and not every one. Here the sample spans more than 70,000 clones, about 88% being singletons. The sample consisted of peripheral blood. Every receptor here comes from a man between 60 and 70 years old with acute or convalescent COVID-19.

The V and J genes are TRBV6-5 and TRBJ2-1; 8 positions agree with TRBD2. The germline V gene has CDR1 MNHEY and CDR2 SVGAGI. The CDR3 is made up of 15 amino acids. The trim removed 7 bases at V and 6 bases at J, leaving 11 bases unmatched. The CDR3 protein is CASNQAGVPVNEQFF. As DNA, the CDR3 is TGTGCCAGCAACCAAGCGGGGGTCCCCGTCAATGAGCAGTTCTTC.

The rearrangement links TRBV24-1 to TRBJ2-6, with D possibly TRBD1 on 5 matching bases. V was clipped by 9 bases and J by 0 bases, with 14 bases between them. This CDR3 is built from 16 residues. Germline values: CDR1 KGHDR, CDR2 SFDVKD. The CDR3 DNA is TGTGCCACCGGACATCCCGGGCCCTCTGGGGCCAACGTCCTGACTTTC. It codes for CATGHPGPSGANVLTF.

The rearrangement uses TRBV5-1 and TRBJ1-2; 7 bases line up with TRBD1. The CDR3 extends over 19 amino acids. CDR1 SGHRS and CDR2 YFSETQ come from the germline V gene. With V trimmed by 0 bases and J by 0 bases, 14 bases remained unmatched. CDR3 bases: TGCGCCAGCAGCTTGGCGGCGCGACAGGGAACGGGGCCTAACTATGGCTACACCTTC. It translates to CASSLAARQGTGPNYGYTF.

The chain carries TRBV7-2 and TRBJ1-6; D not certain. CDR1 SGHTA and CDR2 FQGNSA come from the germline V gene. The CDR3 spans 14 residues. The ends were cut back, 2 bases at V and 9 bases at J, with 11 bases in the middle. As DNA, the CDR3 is TGTGCCAGCAGCTTATTAGCATCTTCTTCACCCCTCCACTTT. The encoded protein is CASSLLASSSPLHF.

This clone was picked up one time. CDR3 in amino acids: CASAGLGNYGYTF. The CDR3 coding sequence is TGTGCCAGCGCGGGTCTCGGCAACTATGGCTACACCTTC. The V gene is TRBV7-9, the J gene TRBJ1-2; D not certain. The CDR3 extends over 13 amino acids. Trimming took 8 bases from V and 2 from J, leaving 12 bases between them. CDR1 and CDR2 from the germline V gene are SEHNR and FQNEAQ (reference sequence).

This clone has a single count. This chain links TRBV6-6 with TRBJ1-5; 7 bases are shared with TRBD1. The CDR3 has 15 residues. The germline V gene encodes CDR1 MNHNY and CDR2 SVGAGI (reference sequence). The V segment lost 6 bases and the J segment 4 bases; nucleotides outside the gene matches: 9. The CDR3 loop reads CASRGRQGGNQPQHF. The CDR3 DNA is TGTGCCAGCAGGGGGCGACAGGGTGGAAATCAGCCCCAGCATTTT.

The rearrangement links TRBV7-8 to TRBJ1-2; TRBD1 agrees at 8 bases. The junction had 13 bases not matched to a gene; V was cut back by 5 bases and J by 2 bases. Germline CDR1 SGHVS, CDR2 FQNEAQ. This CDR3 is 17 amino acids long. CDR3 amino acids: CASSPSGGKQRNYGYTF. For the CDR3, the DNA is TGTGCCAGCAGCCCTTCAGGGGGCAAACAGAGGAACTATGGCTACACCTTC.

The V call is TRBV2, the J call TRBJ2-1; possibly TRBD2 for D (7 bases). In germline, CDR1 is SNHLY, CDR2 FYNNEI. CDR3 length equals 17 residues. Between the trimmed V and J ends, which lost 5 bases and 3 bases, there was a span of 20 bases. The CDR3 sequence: CASSLGLRGANYNEQFF. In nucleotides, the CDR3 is TGTGCCAGCAGTCTAGGACTTCGGGGGGCAAACTACAATGAGCAGTTCTTC. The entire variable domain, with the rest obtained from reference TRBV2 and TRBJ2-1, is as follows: EPEVTQTPSHQVTQMGQEVILRCVPISNHLYFYWYRQILGQKVEFLVSFYNNEISEKSEIFDDQFSVERPDGSNFTLKIRSTKLEDSAMYFCASSLGLRGANYNEQFFGPGTRLTVL.

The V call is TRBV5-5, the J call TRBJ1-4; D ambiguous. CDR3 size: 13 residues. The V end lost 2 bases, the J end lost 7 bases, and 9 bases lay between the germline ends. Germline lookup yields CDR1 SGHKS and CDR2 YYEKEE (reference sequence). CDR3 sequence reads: CASSFGPGEKLFF. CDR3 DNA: TGTGCCAGCAGCTTTGGCCCGGGTGAAAAACTGTTTTTT. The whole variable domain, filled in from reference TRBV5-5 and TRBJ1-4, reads DAGVTQSPTHLIKTRGQQVTLRCSPISGHKSVSWYQQVLGQGPQFIFQYYEKEERGRGNFPDRFSARQFPNYSSELNVNALLLGDSALYLCASSFGPGEKLFFGSGTQLSVL.

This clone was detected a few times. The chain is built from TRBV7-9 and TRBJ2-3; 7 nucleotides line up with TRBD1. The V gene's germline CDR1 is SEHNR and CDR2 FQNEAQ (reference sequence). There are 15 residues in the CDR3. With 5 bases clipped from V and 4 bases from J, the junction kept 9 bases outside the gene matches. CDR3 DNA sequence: TGTGCCAGCAGCCGGCTGACAGGGCTTTCAGATACGCAGTATTTT. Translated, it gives CASSRLTGLSDTQYF.

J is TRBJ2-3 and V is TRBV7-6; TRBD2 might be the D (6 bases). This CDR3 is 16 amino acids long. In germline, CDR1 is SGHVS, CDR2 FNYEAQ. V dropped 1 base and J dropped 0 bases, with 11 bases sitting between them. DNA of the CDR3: TGTGCCAGCAGCTTAGTAGAGGGACTCAGCACAGATACGCAGTATTTT. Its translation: CASSLVEGLSTDTQYF.

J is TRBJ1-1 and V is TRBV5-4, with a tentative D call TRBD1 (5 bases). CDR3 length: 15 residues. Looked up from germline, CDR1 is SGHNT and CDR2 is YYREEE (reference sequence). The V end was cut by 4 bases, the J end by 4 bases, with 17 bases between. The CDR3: CASSGWGGVGTEAFF. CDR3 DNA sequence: TGTGCCAGCAGCGGGTGGGGGGGAGTCGGCACTGAAGCTTTCTTT. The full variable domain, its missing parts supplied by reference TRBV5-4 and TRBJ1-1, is ETGVTQSPTHLIKTRGQQVTLRCSSQSGHNTVSWYQQALGQGPQFIFQYYREEENGRGNFPPRFSGLQFPNYSSELNVNALELDDSALYLCASSGWGGVGTEAFFGQGTRLTVV.

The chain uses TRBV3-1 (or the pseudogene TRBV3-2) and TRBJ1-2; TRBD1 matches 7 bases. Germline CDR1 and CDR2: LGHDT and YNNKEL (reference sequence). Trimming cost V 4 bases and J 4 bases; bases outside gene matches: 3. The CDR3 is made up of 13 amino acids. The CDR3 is CASSPGTVYGYTF. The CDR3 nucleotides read TGTGCCAGCAGCCCCGGGACAGTCTATGGCTACACCTTC.

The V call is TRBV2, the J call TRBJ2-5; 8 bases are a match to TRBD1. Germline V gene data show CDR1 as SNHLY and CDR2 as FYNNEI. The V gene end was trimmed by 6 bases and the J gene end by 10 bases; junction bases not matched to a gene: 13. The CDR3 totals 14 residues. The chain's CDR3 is CASRVDRARRDQYF. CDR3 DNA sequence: TGTGCCAGCAGGGTGGACAGGGCCCGGCGCGACCAGTACTTC. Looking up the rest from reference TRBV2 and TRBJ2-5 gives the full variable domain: EPEVTQTPSHQVTQMGQEVILRCVPISNHLYFYWYRQILGQKVEFLVSFYNNEISEKSEIFDDQFSVERPDGSNFTLKIRSTKLEDSAMYFCASRVDRARRDQYFGPGTRLLVL.

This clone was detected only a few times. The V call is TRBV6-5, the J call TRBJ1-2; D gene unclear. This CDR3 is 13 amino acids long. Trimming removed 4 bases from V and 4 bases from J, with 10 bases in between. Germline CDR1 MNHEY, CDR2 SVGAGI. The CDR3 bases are TGTGCCAGCAGTTTCGCCGGTTCCTATGGCTACACCTTC. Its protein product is CASSFAGSYGYTF.

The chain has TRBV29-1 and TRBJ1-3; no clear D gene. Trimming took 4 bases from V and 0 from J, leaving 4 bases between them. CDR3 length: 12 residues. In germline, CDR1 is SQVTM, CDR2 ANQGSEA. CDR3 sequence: CSVVSSGNTIYF. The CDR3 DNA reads TGCAGCGTTGTTAGCTCTGGAAACACCATATATTTT. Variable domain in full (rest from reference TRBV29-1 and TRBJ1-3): SAVISQKPSRDICQRGTSLTIQCQVDSQVTMMFWYRQQPGQSLTLIATANQGSEATYESGFVIDKFPISRPNLTFSTLTVSNMSPEDSSIYLCSVVSSGNTIYFGEGSWLTVV.